This passage covers 24 T cell receptor beta chains from one sample sequenced in a study of cytomegalovirus exposure and HLA in healthy donors (dated by TCRdb to about 2017). The library was produced with the immunoSEQ multiplex PCR assay. For the multiplex PCR, a mixture combining 60 forward primers for TCR Vbeta segments and 13 reverse primers for TCR Jbeta segments was used. Not all clones reach the TCRdb copy of this immuneACCESS table, which keeps in-frame sequences only. Checked studies attribute under half of the gap to unresolved V genes and leave the rest unexplained. This sample lists approximately 110,000 clones; more than 65% were detected once. Of the sample, around 8.4% is held by the ten largest clones. The sequencing input was PBMCs. The receptors were sampled from a man aged 40-50 years in good health and CMV-seropositive.

Only one count was recorded for this clone. The genes are TRBV27 and TRBJ1-2; D uncertain. The CDR3 sequence is 19 residues long. V was clipped by 1 base and J by 0 bases, with 21 bases between them. Germline CDR1 is MNHEY and CDR2 is SMNVEV (reference sequence). CDR3 residues: CASSLWAPSVPQTNYGYTF. DNA for the CDR3: TGTGCCAGCAGTTTATGGGCCCCGTCAGTGCCACAGACTAACTATGGCTACACCTTC.

As regards this clone: Other DNA sequences within the sample encode an identical CDR3. The V call is TRBV9, the J call TRBJ1-3; no clear D. The CDR3 extends over 15 amino acids. Trimming stripped 5 bases from V and 0 bases from J, with 12 bases between. The V gene's germline CDR1 is SGDLS and CDR2 YYNGEE. CDR3: CASSLGSSSGNTIYF. In DNA, the CDR3 is TGTGCCAGCAGTCTCGGTAGTAGCTCTGGAAACACCATATATTTT.

The genes are TRBV9 and TRBJ2-6; a weak D match, TRBD1 (5 bases). The CDR3 extends over 17 amino acids. The V end was cut by 2 bases, the J end by 0 bases, with 12 bases between. The germline CDR1 and CDR2 sequences are SGDLS and YYNGEE. CDR3 nucleotides: TGTGCCAGCAGCGTGCGCAGGGATTACTCTGGGGCCAACGTCCTGACTTTC. Translated, it gives CASSVRRDYSGANVLTF.

This chain joins TRBV5-5 and TRBJ2-2, with 8 bases lining up with TRBD1. Germline V gene data show CDR1 as SGHKS and CDR2 as YYEKEE (reference sequence). This CDR3 has 14 residues. J lost 4 bases, V lost 5 bases, and 4 bases had no gene match. The CDR3 sequence: CASSFGQGTGELFF. The CDR3 DNA reads TGTGCCAGCAGTTTCGGACAGGGCACCGGGGAGCTGTTTTTT.

The rearrangement uses TRBV18 and TRBJ2-5; 7 bases fit TRBD2. Losses at the gene ends were 2 bases for V and 3 bases for J; bases not matched to a gene: 0. The germline V gene encodes CDR1 KGHSH and CDR2 LQKENI. This CDR3 has 13 amino acids. The CDR3 bases are TGTGCCAGCTCACCAAGCGGGGAAGAGACCCAGTACTTC. Translation gives CASSPSGEETQYF.

This chain joins TRBV7-8 and TRBJ1-6, with 8 bases identical to TRBD1. The length of the CDR3 is 20 residues. V was pared by 0 bases and J by 1 base, with 11 bases of the junction left unmatched. Germline V gene data show CDR1 as SGHVS and CDR2 as FQNEAQ. The CDR3: CASSLAAPHRGISYNSPLHF. CDR3 coding DNA: TGTGCCAGCAGCTTAGCGGCCCCCCACAGGGGGATTTCCTATAATTCACCCCTCCACTTT.

V and J are TRBV9 and TRBJ2-7; D possibly corresponds to TRBD1 (6 bases). Germline V lookup: CDR1 SGDLS, CDR2 YYNGEE. V dropped 0 bases and J dropped 4 bases, with 11 bases sitting between them. The CDR3 is 14 amino acids. CDR3 in amino acids: CASSVGGLGYEQYF. CDR3 bases: TGTGCCAGCAGCGTAGGGGGGCTGGGTTACGAGCAGTACTTC.

The chain carries TRBV6-6 and TRBJ1-1; the match to TRBD1 covers 7 bases. V was pared by 5 bases and J by 6 bases, with 6 bases of the junction left unmatched. The germline V gene has CDR1 MNHNY and CDR2 SVGAGI (reference sequence). The CDR3 runs to 13 residues. Here the CDR3 reads CASSDRVLPEAFF. DNA of the CDR3: TGTGCCAGCAGTGACAGGGTTCTTCCTGAAGCTTTCTTT.

The genes are TRBV19 and TRBJ2-5; 10 bases are a match to TRBD2. Gene TRBJ2-7 matches the end of the DNA better, so the J call may be wrong. The CDR3 is made up of 14 amino acids. CDR1 is LNHDA, CDR2 SQIVND, per germline (reference sequence). Here the CDR3 reads CASRGASGSSEQYF. DNA for the CDR3: TGTGCCAGTAGGGGGGCTAGCGGGAGCTCCGAGCAGTACTTC.

This clone has only a few counts. This chain joins TRBV27 and TRBJ1-1, with D hard to call. Trimming shortened V by 2 bases and J by 5 bases, and 12 bases separated the two germline ends. Germline CDR1 and CDR2: MNHEY and SMNVEV (reference sequence). This CDR3 comprises 14 residues. The CDR3 sequence: CASSLTPLRTEAFF. The CDR3 nucleotides read TGTGCCAGCAGTTTAACCCCTCTACGGACTGAAGCTTTCTTT.

The rearrangement links TRBV28 to TRBJ1-2, with 12 bases matching TRBD1. V trimming: 5 bases; J trimming: 2 bases; junction bases outside the gene matches: 9. CDR3 length: 17 amino acids. In germline, CDR1 is MDHEN, CDR2 SYDVKM. CDR3: CASSLAGTGGPNYGYTF. DNA of the CDR3: TGTGCCAGCAGTCTCGCCGGGACAGGGGGCCCCAACTATGGCTACACCTTC.

The chain links TRBV7-9 to TRBJ1-6, with 7 bases aligning to TRBD1. CDR1 is SEHNR and CDR2 is FQNEAQ in the germline V gene (reference sequence). V trimming: 7 bases; J trimming: 9 bases; junction bases outside the gene matches: 9. This CDR3 is 14 amino acids long. The CDR3 coding sequence is TGTGCCAGCACCCAGCCAGGGGGTTCTTCACCCCTCCACTTT. Its translation: CASTQPGGSSPLHF.

V and J are TRBV5-1 and TRBJ2-1, with TRBD2 matching over 14 bases. This CDR3 comprises 15 residues. Per the germline V gene, CDR1 is SGHRS and CDR2 is YFSETQ. Trimming at V came to 4 bases and at J to 8 bases, leaving 5 bases not matched to a gene. The CDR3 loop reads CASSRGLAGVHEQFF. CDR3 nucleotides: TGCGCCAGCAGCCGGGGACTAGCGGGAGTTCATGAGCAGTTCTTC.

Only one count was recorded for this clone. This rearrangement joins TRBV4-1 to TRBJ1-2, with 11 bases lining up with TRBD1. This CDR3 is built from 15 residues. The trim removed 0 bases at V and 8 bases at J, leaving 5 bases unmatched. The germline gives CDR1 MGHRA, CDR2 YSYEKL. CDR3 bases: TGCGCCAGCAGCCAAGATGGACAGGGGGCAGCGGGCTACACCTTC. Protein: CASSQDGQGAAGYTF.

The chain couples TRBV2 to TRBJ1-2, with 12 bases that match TRBD1. V was pared by 1 base and J by 4 bases, with 7 bases of the junction left unmatched. This CDR3 is 17 amino acids long. Germline V gene sequence: CDR1 SNHLY, CDR2 FYNNEI. In DNA, the CDR3 is TGTGCCAGCAGTGAAGTGGGACAGGGGGCCCTCGGCTATGGCTACACCTTC. Its protein is CASSEVGQGALGYGYTF.

This rearrangement joins TRBV27 to TRBJ2-7; weak D call: TRBD2 (5 bases). The CDR3 length is 15 residues. Germline CDR1 is MNHEY and CDR2 is SMNVEV (reference sequence). Trimming left V 4 bases short and J 5 bases short, with 18 bases between. CDR3 protein: CASSSAELGYHEQYF. DNA for the CDR3: TGTGCCAGCAGTTCCGCCGAACTAGGCTACCACGAGCAGTACTTC.

A few counts support this clone. V and J are TRBV30 and TRBJ1-2; TRBD1 agrees at 7 bases. The J segment lost 8 bases and the V segment lost 1 base, leaving 10 bases of the junction unmatched. The CDR3 sequence is 14 residues long. In germline, CDR1 is GTSNPN, CDR2 SVGIG (reference sequence). CDR3 bases: TGTGCCTGGAGTGCTAGAGGGGGCGGGGTCGGCTACACCTTC. It codes for CAWSARGGGVGYTF.

This clone appeared a few times. The chain is built from TRBV9 and TRBJ1-2; no firm D call. Per the germline V gene, CDR1 is SGDLS and CDR2 is YYNGEE. CDR3 length: 13 amino acids. V was trimmed by 4 bases and J by 8 bases, leaving 15 bases between them. As DNA, the CDR3 is TGTGCCAGCAGCTTACGTCCTCGTAGAGGCTACACCTTC. As protein: CASSLRPRRGYTF.

The chain employs TRBV5-8 and TRBJ2-2, with D maybe TRBD1 (6 bases). CDR1 is SGHTS and CDR2 is YDEGEE in the germline V gene. The germline V and J ends were trimmed by 4 bases and 8 bases, with 12 bases remaining between them. This CDR3 region has 13 residues. DNA for the CDR3: TGTGCCAGCAGCATCGACAGGTCAGGGGAGCTGTTTTTT. The encoded protein is CASSIDRSGELFF.

The chain carries TRBV11-3 and TRBJ2-7; no reliable D call. Trimming shortened V by 5 bases and J by 3 bases, and 14 bases separated the two germline ends. This CDR3 is 14 amino acids long. Germline V lookup: CDR1 SGHNT, CDR2 YENEEA. CDR3 region: CASSLRGSLYEQYF. CDR3 sequence (DNA): TGTGCCAGCAGCCTGCGCGGCTCCCTCTACGAGCAGTACTTC.

The V call is TRBV5-4, the J call TRBJ1-4; D is possibly TRBD1 (5 bases). Germline V lookup: CDR1 SGHNT, CDR2 YYREEE (reference sequence). The CDR3 has 12 amino acids. V lost 4 bases and J 7 bases, leaving 8 bases between the germline ends. DNA for the CDR3: TGTGCCAGCAGCGGGGGGGGTGAAAAACTGTTTTTT. Protein sequence: CASSGGGEKLFF.

CDR3 nucleotides: TGTGCCAGCAGCTACGGGACTAGCGGGAGAGTCCGAATCGAGACCCAGTACTTC. It translates to CASSYGTSGRVRIETQYF. The chain combines TRBV7-9 with TRBJ2-5; 14 bases agree with TRBD2. Trimming at V came to 4 bases and at J to 5 bases, leaving 12 bases not matched to a gene. Germline V gene data show CDR1 as SEHNR and CDR2 as FQNEAQ (reference sequence). The CDR3 sequence is 18 residues long.

This chain connects TRBV11-3 to TRBJ1-2, with 7 bases matching TRBD1. CDR3 length equals 14 residues. The germline V gene has CDR1 SGHNT and CDR2 YENEEA. J lost 4 bases, V lost 4 bases, and 6 bases had no gene match. The CDR3 loop is CASSSFRTGYGYTF. The CDR3 DNA sequence: TGTGCCAGCAGCTCTTTTCGGACAGGCTATGGCTACACCTTC.

CDR3 loop: CASSQEAREGSGELFF. CDR3 nucleotide sequence: TGCGCCAGCAGCCAAGAGGCGAGGGAAGGGTCCGGGGAGCTGTTTTTT. V usage is TRBV4-1 and J usage is TRBJ2-2; tentative D call: TRBD2 (5 bases). Germline V gives CDR1 MGHRA, CDR2 YSYEKL. Trimming cost V 0 bases and J 6 bases, with 14 bases left between them. The length of the CDR3 is 16 residues.